Given below is one T cell receptor (beta chain) in context. Trimming took 4 bases from V and 1 from J, leaving 10 bases between them. The CDR3 consists of 14 residues. Germline CDR1 MNHEY, CDR2 SVGAGI. This specimen comes from a study of shared clonotypes between healthy human individuals. Method: immunoSEQ multiplex PCR; TCRdb's copy keeps in-frame clones and lacks some. Here the sample spans about 2.1 million clones, around 93% being singletons. The naive CD8 subset, CD45RO-negative cells positively selected for CCR7, excluded terminally differentiated effector memory CD45RA+ cells. The sample consisted of naive CD8+ T cells from PBMCs. The sequence came from a man younger than 35 in good health. Some clones in this sample may be carry-over from other donors' samples. The chain recombines TRBV6-5 with TRBJ1-1, with D unclear. CDR3 amino acids: CASSSPGPNTEAFF. CDR3 nucleotide sequence: TGTGCCAGCAGTTCGCCAGGCCCGAACACTGAAGCTTTCTTT.